This TCR beta chain was captured by sequencing in a study of PD-1 blockade in classical Hodgkin lymphoma. The ends were cut back, 5 bases at V and 4 bases at J, with 9 bases in the middle. Germline CDR1 reads SGHTA; CDR2 reads FQGTGA. This CDR3 region has 13 residues. Libraries were prepared by immunoSEQ multiplex PCR; TCRdb keeps only in-frame clonotypes and omits some of them. The table includes 25,000 to 35,000 clones, 65% to 80% detected once. Findings of the study overall: Whatever underlies the repertoire differences (possibly disease activity or prior therapy) remains undefined. Only CD4+ TCR diversity, not CD8+, had risen significantly by C4D1.

This clone was recorded once. Its antigen is not identified. Time point of the sample: cycle 4 day 1 (C4D1), after 6 weeks of nivolumab. Every one of the patients relapsed after autologous stem cell transplantation (brentuximab vedotin exposure was variable). The sequence was collected from a human donor with classical Hodgkin lymphoma. The source was peripheral blood mononuclear cells (PBMCs), collected before the fourth cycle of nivolumab. The rearrangement uses TRBV7-3 and TRBJ2-1; D remains unclear. DNA for the CDR3: TGTGCCAGCAGCCGGGTAAATTACAATGAGCAGTTCTTC. As protein: CASSRVNYNEQFF.